This TCR beta chain was obtained from a study of blood T cells in healthy people across ages. Through a sample-barcoded 5' primer and a J-beta primer mix, a second PCR was run for roughly 6 to 11 cycles. Every cDNA molecule bore a tag from a template-switch adaptor containing 12 random nucleotides. One entry per CDR3 protein results from TCRdb running MiXCR on the 5' RACE reads. The repertoire holds approximately 580,000 distinct CDR3 sequences, with about 24% as singletons. A note on this clonotype: What it binds is not known. At one end, the junction sequence differs from germline, possibly due to a read error.

Study-wide points: Leaving the PBMCs unsorted stopped any conclusive comparison of naive versus antigen-experienced cells.

The CDR3 is 13 residues long. Germline V gene lookup returns CDR1 LNHDA and CDR2 SQIVND (reference sequence). The same sample was also used in a study of T cells of mothers and their children.

The genes are TRBV19 and TRBJ2-2, with unresolved D. Material: blood. This sequence originates from a boy between 5 and 17 years old in good health. CDR3 DNA sequence: TGTGTCAGTAGTACGACGTACACCGGGGAGCTGTTTTTT. Its protein product is CVSSTTYTGELFF.